Following are 11 T cell receptor beta chains from one sample sequenced in a study of graft-versus-host responses after intestinal transplantation. The data were produced by immunoSEQ multiplex PCR, yet TCRdb's version contains in-frame clones alone and is incomplete. The sample holds about 19,000 clones, approximately 86% seen once. The sample in question was bone marrow, obtained around 120 days after transplant. These receptors originate from a human patient who received an intestinal transplant, so some T cells may come from the graft donor.

The chain combines TRBV7-6 with TRBJ1-1, with no clear D. Trimming took 6 bases from V and 1 from J, leaving 12 bases between them. CDR3 length: 14 residues. CDR1 and CDR2 (germline): SGHVS, FNYEAQ. The chain's CDR3 is CASSSLATNTEAFF. CDR3 in DNA: TGTGCCAGCAGTTCCCTAGCCACGAACACTGAAGCTTTCTTT.

The chain couples TRBV6-1 to TRBJ2-5; the D gene is possibly TRBD2 (5 bases). The CDR3 spans 13 residues. Trimming pared 11 bases from V and 5 bases from J, leaving 18 bases between. CDR1 and CDR2 (germline): MNHNS, SASEGT. CDR3 nucleotides: TGTGCCTCCTTACCGGGGTGGGAGGAGACCCAGTACTTC. Translation gives CASLPGWEETQYF.

V is TRBV19 and J is TRBJ2-7; 9 bases match TRBD1. Trimming at V came to 5 bases and at J to 1 base, leaving 3 bases not matched to a gene. Germline CDR1 LNHDA, CDR2 SQIVND (reference sequence). This CDR3 spans 14 amino acids. CDR3 DNA: TGTGCCAGTAGTGTCGGGACAGGGTCCTACGAGCAGTACTTC. This encodes CASSVGTGSYEQYF.

This chain uses TRBV15 with TRBJ1-4; 8 bases are shared with TRBD1. CDR1 LNHNV and CDR2 YYDKDF come from the germline V gene (reference sequence). This CDR3 has 16 residues. The ends lost 4 bases at V and 6 bases at J; junction bases unmatched: 10. The CDR3 DNA follows: TGTGCCACCAGCAAAGACTCCGGGACAGGTTATGAAAAACTGTTTTTT. This gives the protein CATSKDSGTGYEKLFF.

This chain connects TRBV19 to TRBJ1-1; TRBD1 might be the D (6 bases). V lost 1 base, J lost 0 bases, and 9 bases lay in between. The CDR3 extends over 15 amino acids. Germline V gene data show CDR1 as LNHDA and CDR2 as SQIVND (reference sequence). CDR3 bases: TGTGCCAGTAGTATAGGCCCAGGGGTGAACACTGAAGCTTTCTTT. Protein product: CASSIGPGVNTEAFF. Full variable domain (remainder filled in from reference TRBV19 and TRBJ1-1): DGGITQSPKYLFRKEGQNVTLSCEQNLNHDAMYWYRQDPGQGLRLIYYSQIVNDFQKGDIAEGYSVSREKKESFPLTVTSAQKNPTAFYLCASSIGPGVNTEAFFGQGTRLTVV.

This sequence joins TRBV5-1 and TRBJ1-2; D is unresolved. CDR3 size: 12 residues. V was clipped by 2 bases and J by 2 bases, with 4 bases between them. Germline assignment: CDR1 SGHRS and CDR2 YFSETQ. DNA of the CDR3: TGCGCCAGCAGCTTCTCCAACTATGGCTACACCTTC. Residues: CASSFSNYGYTF.

V is TRBV6-5 and J is TRBJ2-1, with D maybe TRBD2 (7 bases). The germline V gene encodes CDR1 MNHEY and CDR2 SVGAGI. Trimming pared 2 bases from V and 6 bases from J, leaving 11 bases between. CDR3 length: 14 residues. The CDR3 nucleotides are TGTGCCAGCAGTTACGGGGGGGCAGGCAATGAGCAGTTCTTC. This gives the protein CASSYGGAGNEQFF.

The chain employs TRBV5-4 and TRBJ2-3; D is undetermined. The V gene's germline CDR1 is SGHNT and CDR2 YYREEE (reference sequence). V lost 0 bases and J 6 bases, leaving 8 bases between the germline ends. The CDR3 covers 13 residues. The CDR3 nucleotides are TGTGCCAGCAGCTTGGGATTTGAGGATACGCAGTATTTT. It translates to CASSLGFEDTQYF.

This chain joins TRBV6-5 and TRBJ2-5, with 8 bases fitting TRBD2. The CDR3 covers 16 residues. The germline V gene encodes CDR1 MNHEY and CDR2 SVGAGI. V shed 0 bases, J shed 5 bases, and the junction held 8 bases outside the gene matches. The CDR3 reads CASSYSSGIAGETQYF. In DNA form, the CDR3 reads TGTGCCAGCAGTTACTCTAGCGGGATAGCCGGGGAGACCCAGTACTTC.

The chain joins TRBV30 to TRBJ2-7; TRBD1 aligns across 8 bases. The CDR3 has 12 amino acids. Unmatched junction bases numbered 4, after V lost 3 bases and J lost 6 bases. The V gene's germline CDR1 is GTSNPN and CDR2 SVGIG (reference sequence). DNA for the CDR3: TGTGCCTGGAGCCAGACAGGGGCCGAGCAGTACTTC. It is translated as CAWSQTGAEQYF.

This clone is categorized as medium-sized. The chain uses TRBV28 and TRBJ2-1, with 11 nucleotides matching TRBD2. CDR3 length: 15 amino acids. Germline CDR1 and CDR2: MDHEN and SYDVKM. Trimming cost V 1 base and J 13 bases; bases outside gene matches: 9. The CDR3 coding sequence is TGTGCCAGCAGTTTATCGGGACTAGCGGATATGGGCCAGTTCTTC. This encodes CASSLSGLADMGQFF.